Listed below are T cell receptor beta chains from one sample, sequenced in a study of blood T cell repertoires in COVID-19. Generated by immunoSEQ multiplex PCR, the TCRdb table keeps only in-frame clones and is missing some. This repertoire shows 150,000 or so clones, around 84% found once; its top ten account for around 8.5%. Sequencing was done on a sample of peripheral blood. The source is an older woman with acute or convalescent COVID-19. The CDR3 runs from the conserved cysteine through the conserved F or W. Each record gives: V gene, clone size, J gene, D gene, CDR3 DNA, CDR3 protein. D genes are given only for firm matches. Size is omitted from some rows. Given values are once, few, many or a class for expanded clones.

TRBV2	once	TRBJ2-7	-	TGTGCCAGCAGTGAAGGGCTGTGGGAGCAGTACTTC	CASSEGLWEQYF
TRBV7-6	-	TRBJ1-1	-	TGTGCCAGCAGCTCGAATACTAACACTGAAGCTTTCTTT	CASSSNTNTEAFF
TRBV5-1	few	TRBJ1-1	-	TGCGCCAGCCCCCAGGGTGTGGTCCCACTCATGAACACTGAAGCTTTCTTT	CASPQGVVPLMNTEAFF
TRBV11-2	once	TRBJ2-5	TRBD2	TGTGCCAGCAGCCGGACTAGCGGTAACACCAGGGAGACCCAGTACTTC	CASSRTSGNTRETQYF
TRBV5-1	-	TRBJ1-2	-	TGCGCCAGCAGCGCACCCACAGGGAGCTATGGCTACACCTTC	CASSAPTGSYGYTF
TRBV19	-	TRBJ1-1	-	TGTGCCAGCTATCCCAGGGGAAGGACTGAAGCTTTCTTT	CASYPRGRTEAFF
TRBV9	-	TRBJ2-3	-	TGTGCCAGCAGCGTAGCGGGGGGCGAAGATACGCAGTATTTT	CASSVAGGEDTQYF
TRBV28	-	TRBJ1-2	-	TGTGCCAGCAGTTTAGCGGGGGGCAGGGACTATGGCTACACCTTC	CASSLAGGRDYGYTF
TRBV5-1	-	TRBJ2-3	TRBD2	TGCGCCAGCAGCCCCCACGGGGGGGAGTGGGATACGCAGTATTTT	CASSPHGGEWDTQYF
TRBV5-5	-	TRBJ2-2	TRBD1	TGTGCCAGCAGCAATCCCGGGACAGATTTCACCGGGGAGCTGTTTTTT	CASSNPGTDFTGELFF
TRBV12-3/TRBV12-4	once	TRBJ1-2	-	TGTGCCAGCAGTTTCAGACAGTACTATGGCTACACCTTC	CASSFRQYYGYTF
TRBV19	-	TRBJ1-3	-	TGTGCCAGTAGTATCCCCCAGTCCTCTGGAAACACCATATATTTT	CASSIPQSSGNTIYF
TRBV18	-	TRBJ1-2	TRBD1	TGTGCCAGCTCACCACCGTTGACAGGGGTGAATGGCTACACCTTC	CASSPPLTGVNGYTF
TRBV18	-	TRBJ2-5	-	TGTGCCAGCTCACCATTGGACACCGCCCAAGAGACCCAGTACTTC	CASSPLDTAQETQYF
TRBV28	few	TRBJ1-6	-	TGTGCCAGCAGTTTATATTCGACAGCGAGGTATAATTCACCCCTCCACTTT	CASSLYSTARYNSPLHF
TRBV7-8	few	TRBJ2-5	TRBD2	TGTGCCAGCAGCTTTCTTTTCCAGACTAGCGGAAAAGAGACCCAGTACTTC	CASSFLFQTSGKETQYF
TRBV10-3	-	TRBJ1-4	-	TGTGCCTCCCGGGAAAATGAAAAACTGTTTTTT	CASRENEKLFF
TRBV5-1	-	TRBJ1-3	-	TGCGCCAGCAGCGTGCCCAGGGAAACTGGAAACACCATATATTTT	CASSVPRETGNTIYF
TRBV28	many	TRBJ1-4	TRBD1	TGTGCCAGCAGAGGGGGCTGGAAGCCGCTAGATGAAAAACTGTTTTTT	CASRGGWKPLDEKLFF
TRBV30	-	TRBJ2-6	-	TGTGCGGGGGGACGCTCTGGGGCCAACGTCCTGACTTTC	CAGGRSGANVLTF
TRBV6-5	once	TRBJ2-2	-	TGTGCCAGCAGTTACGAGGCGGGGCCGAACACCGGGGAGCTGTTTTTT	CASSYEAGPNTGELFF
TRBV10-3	-	TRBJ1-3	-	TGTGCCATCAGTCTAGCGGGCGGAAACACCATATATTTT	CAISLAGGNTIYF
TRBV18	once	TRBJ1-2	TRBD1	TGTGCCAGCTCACCACCGGGACAGGGAGATGGCTACACCTTC	CASSPPGQGDGYTF
TRBV7-2	-	TRBJ1-1	TRBD1	TGTGCCAGCAGCTTGGGAGTCCCGGGACAGGGACAAGCTTTCTTT	CASSLGVPGQGQAFF
TRBV28	-	TRBJ1-2	TRBD1	TGTGCCAGCAGTCCTCCGGGACAGGGAAACTATGGCTACACCTTC	CASSPPGQGNYGYTF
TRBV27	-	TRBJ2-7	TRBD1	TGTGCCAGCAGTTTTTGGACAGGTTATCCCTACGAGCAGTACTTC	CASSFWTGYPYEQYF
TRBV6-6	-	TRBJ1-2	TRBD1	TGTGCCAGCAGTTACCCCGGACAGGGGGTATCCTTC	CASSYPGQGVSF
TRBV11-3	few	TRBJ2-1	TRBD2	TGTGCCAGCAGCTTAGAGATAGCGGGGGCGAGGGAGCAGTTCTTC	CASSLEIAGAREQFF
TRBV5-5	-	TRBJ1-5	TRBD1	TGTGCCAGCAGCTTCTGGACAGGGAGCAATCAGCCCCAGCATTTT	CASSFWTGSNQPQHF
TRBV20-1	once	TRBJ2-5	-	TGCAGTGCTAGTTCCAGCGGTAAAGGTACCCAGTACTTC	CSASSSGKGTQYF
TRBV5-1	-	TRBJ1-1	-	TGCGCCAGCAGTCCTAACGGGAACACTGAAGCTTTCTTT	CASSPNGNTEAFF
TRBV28	-	TRBJ1-4	-	TGTGCCAGCAGTTCCTCTAATGAAAAACTGTTTTTT	CASSSSNEKLFF
TRBV3-1/TRBV3-2	-	TRBJ1-3	-	TGTGCCAGCAGCGAGATGGACGGGAGAAACACCATATATTTT	CASSEMDGRNTIYF
TRBV27	-	TRBJ2-1	TRBD1	TGTGCCAGCCGAATACAGGGGGGTTATAGCAATGAGCAGTTCTTC	CASRIQGGYSNEQFF
TRBV14	-	TRBJ2-5	TRBD2	TGTGCCAGCAGCCAAGATCTGGCGGGGGGATGGCAAGAGACCCAGTACTTC	CASSQDLAGGWQETQYF
TRBV27	-	TRBJ1-1	-	TGTGCCAGCAGTTTCCACATAGGAGGGGCTGAAGCTTTCTTT	CASSFHIGGAEAFF
TRBV7-8	-	TRBJ1-6	TRBD1	TGTGCCAGCAGCGCACGACAGGGGAATAATTCACCCCTCCACTTT	CASSARQGNNSPLHF
TRBV5-1	-	TRBJ2-3	-	TGCGCCAGCAGCTTGGGTGCGGTAGACACAGATACGCAGTATTTT	CASSLGAVDTDTQYF
TRBV30	-	TRBJ1-1	TRBD1	TGTGCCTGGAGGGACAGGGGAGGCACTGAAGCTTTCTTT	CAWRDRGGTEAFF
TRBV27	-	TRBJ1-1	-	TGTGCCAGCAGTTTAGGGGGCAGGGGAGAGGGCCACACTGAAGCTTTCTTT	CASSLGGRGEGHTEAFF
TRBV30	few	TRBJ1-6	-	TGTGCCTGGACCTTACTTGGACAGTTATATTCACCCCTCCACTTT	CAWTLLGQLYSPLHF
TRBV30	-	TRBJ1-6	-	TGTGCCTGGAGTGCCCCGGTTCTTCATAATTCACCCCTCCACTTT	CAWSAPVLHNSPLHF
TRBV2	-	TRBJ2-2	TRBD2	TGTGCCAGCAGTCCCATTAACCTAGCGGGGGGGCCGGGCACCGGGGAGCTGTTTTTT	CASSPINLAGGPGTGELFF
TRBV6-5	-	TRBJ1-2	-	TGTGCCAGCACGGCGGGCAGCGTAAACTATGGCTACACCTTC	CASTAGSVNYGYTF
TRBV6-2/TRBV6-3	-	TRBJ1-2	-	TGTGCCAGCAGTTACGAGAGCTATGGCTACACCTTC	CASSYESYGYTF
TRBV6-1	-	TRBJ2-7	-	TGTGCCAGCAGTGAAGCGCCGGCCTACGAGCAGTACTTC	CASSEAPAYEQYF
TRBV2	-	TRBJ2-6	-	TGTGCCAGCAGTGCGTGGAGGGGGGGAGGCAACGTCCTGACTTTC	CASSAWRGGGNVLTF
TRBV19	-	TRBJ1-2	TRBD1	TGTGCCAGTAGTCGGCCGCAGGGGGGCTATGGCTACACCTTC	CASSRPQGGYGYTF
TRBV3-1/TRBV3-2	once	TRBJ1-6	TRBD1	TGTGCCAGCAGCCAGGGACAGCATTCACCCCTCCACTTT	CASSQGQHSPLHF
TRBV28	once	TRBJ2-7	TRBD2	TGTGCCCATCGAACCGGGACTACTCACGAGCAGTACTTC	CAHRTGTTHEQYF
TRBV11-3	-	TRBJ2-1	TRBD2	TGTGCCAGCAGCTTAAGCGGCGGGGGGGCCTGGAATGAGCAGTTCTTC	CASSLSGGGAWNEQFF